A selection of T cell receptor beta chains follows, all from one sample in a study of identical twins. TCRdb itself ran the 5' RACE reads through MiXCR, one entry per CDR3 protein. The sample shows 570,000 or so distinct CDR3 sequences, 9.6% of them seen only once. These data were likewise used in another study, on yellow fever vaccine responses in identical twins.

The sequenced material came from PBMCs. The receptor source for this set is a woman younger than 35 in good health. The CDR3 runs from the conserved cysteine through the conserved F or W. The order of the fields is D gene, clone size, J gene, V gene, CDR3 protein, CDR3 DNA. A D gene is named only where the DNA matches it firmly. Expanded clones are given a class, and other clones once, few, many or no size at all.

d_gene: -; abundance: few; j_gene: TRBJ2-7; v_gene: TRBV4-3; CDR3aa: CASSQETNLLKYF; CDR3nt: TGCGCCAGCAGCCAAGAGACGAACTTGTTGAAGTACTTC
d_gene: TRBD2; abundance: few; j_gene: TRBJ2-3; v_gene: TRBV20-1; CDR3aa: CSARDPVAGGSSDTQYF; CDR3nt: TGCAGTGCTAGAGATCCTGTGGCGGGAGGGTCGTCAGATACGCAGTATTTT
d_gene: -; abundance: many; j_gene: TRBJ1-1; v_gene: TRBV12-3/TRBV12-4; CDR3aa: CASSPWDWAEAFF; CDR3nt: TGTGCCAGCAGTCCCTGGGATTGGGCTGAAGCTTTCTTT
d_gene: TRBD2; abundance: few; j_gene: TRBJ2-7; v_gene: TRBV12-3/TRBV12-4; CDR3aa: CASSAGGGGAYEQYF; CDR3nt: TGTGCCAGCAGTGCCGGGGGCGGGGGGGCCTACGAGCAGTACTTC
d_gene: TRBD1; abundance: -; j_gene: TRBJ2-7; v_gene: TRBV12-3/TRBV12-4; CDR3aa: CASTPGQGYEQYF; CDR3nt: TGTGCCAGCACCCCCGGACAGGGCTACGAGCAGTACTTC
d_gene: TRBD1; abundance: few; j_gene: TRBJ1-6; v_gene: TRBV6-1; CDR3aa: CASRQGAGNSPLHF; CDR3nt: TGTGCCAGCAGGCAGGGGGCCGGGAATTCACCCCTCCACTTT
d_gene: -; abundance: many; j_gene: TRBJ1-2; v_gene: TRBV7-9; CDR3aa: CASSFGGRGYTF; CDR3nt: TGTGCCAGCAGCTTTGGGGGCAGGGGCTACACCTTC
d_gene: -; abundance: -; j_gene: TRBJ2-1; v_gene: TRBV7-2; CDR3aa: CASSLTRFGPHNEQFF; CDR3nt: TGTGCCAGCAGCTTAACTCGGTTTGGGCCCCACAATGAGCAGTTCTTC
d_gene: -; abundance: -; j_gene: TRBJ1-2; v_gene: TRBV21-1; CDR3aa: CASILTRRYYGYTF; CDR3nt: TGTGCCAGCATCCTAACTCGACGGTACTATGGCTACACCTTC
d_gene: TRBD2; abundance: -; j_gene: TRBJ2-1; v_gene: TRBV2; CDR3aa: CASSEITSGYNEQFF; CDR3nt: TGTGCCAGCAGTGAAATCACTAGCGGGTACAATGAGCAGTTCTTC
d_gene: -; abundance: -; j_gene: TRBJ2-7; v_gene: TRBV5-6; CDR3aa: CASSLRGEDEQYF; CDR3nt: TGTGCCAGCAGCTTGAGAGGGGAGGACGAGCAGTACTTC
d_gene: -; abundance: many; j_gene: TRBJ1-2; v_gene: TRBV5-1; CDR3aa: CASSLEGLNYGYTF; CDR3nt: TGCGCCAGCAGCTTGGAGGGCCTCAACTATGGCTACACCTTC
d_gene: -; abundance: few; j_gene: TRBJ2-7; v_gene: TRBV6-1; CDR3aa: CASSPSPRQVWSSYEQYF; CDR3nt: TGTGCCAGCAGTCCATCCCCACGCCAAGTTTGGAGCTCCTACGAGCAGTACTTC
d_gene: -; abundance: -; j_gene: TRBJ2-7; v_gene: TRBV5-1; CDR3aa: CASCLEGSSYEQYF; CDR3nt: TGCGCCAGCTGCCTGGAGGGCAGCTCCTACGAGCAGTACTTC
d_gene: -; abundance: -; j_gene: TRBJ2-5; v_gene: TRBV11-1; CDR3aa: CASSLIPLAGQKRETQYF; CDR3nt: TGTGCCAGCAGCTTAATCCCACTGGCGGGGCAAAAGAGGGAGACCCAGTACTTC
d_gene: -; abundance: many; j_gene: TRBJ2-6; v_gene: TRBV29-1; CDR3aa: CSVERDESSGANVLTF; CDR3nt: TGCAGCGTTGAACGGGACGAAAGCTCTGGGGCCAACGTCCTGACTTTC
d_gene: TRBD1; abundance: few; j_gene: TRBJ2-3; v_gene: TRBV15; CDR3aa: CATSRTGFTDTQYF; CDR3nt: TGTGCCACCAGCAGGACAGGGTTCACAGATACGCAGTATTTT
d_gene: TRBD1; abundance: -; j_gene: TRBJ2-7; v_gene: TRBV7-3; CDR3aa: CASSLIDRAYEQYF; CDR3nt: TGTGCCAGCAGCCTGATTGACAGGGCCTACGAGCAGTACTTC
d_gene: TRBD1; abundance: -; j_gene: TRBJ1-3; v_gene: TRBV4-2; CDR3aa: CASSQELQGAYTIYF; CDR3nt: TGTGCCAGCAGCCAAGAGTTGCAGGGGGCATACACCATATATTTT
d_gene: -; abundance: many; j_gene: TRBJ2-1; v_gene: TRBV7-9; CDR3aa: CASSSSGGDEQFF; CDR3nt: TGTGCCAGCAGCTCCTCCGGGGGCGATGAGCAGTTCTTC
d_gene: -; abundance: -; j_gene: TRBJ2-7; v_gene: TRBV12-3/TRBV12-4; CDR3aa: CASSSGQIYEQYF; CDR3nt: TGTGCCAGCAGCTCAGGACAAATCTACGAGCAGTACTTC
d_gene: TRBD2; abundance: many; j_gene: TRBJ2-1; v_gene: TRBV11-2; CDR3aa: CASIDLLAGVLNEQFF; CDR3nt: TGTGCCAGCATCGATCTTCTAGCGGGAGTATTAAATGAGCAGTTCTTC
d_gene: -; abundance: few; j_gene: TRBJ2-7; v_gene: TRBV10-2; CDR3aa: CASMGQSSYEQYF; CDR3nt: TGCGCCAGCATGGGTCAGAGCTCCTACGAGCAGTACTTC
d_gene: TRBD2; abundance: few; j_gene: TRBJ2-1; v_gene: TRBV4-2; CDR3aa: CASSQDGSGRANEQFF; CDR3nt: TGTGCCAGCAGCCAAGATGGCAGCGGGAGAGCCAATGAGCAGTTCTTC
d_gene: TRBD2; abundance: few; j_gene: TRBJ2-1; v_gene: TRBV20-1; CDR3aa: CSARDRTSGRALSHNEQFF; CDR3nt: TGCAGTGCTAGAGATCGAACTAGCGGGAGGGCTTTATCTCACAATGAGCAGTTCTTC
d_gene: TRBD2; abundance: -; j_gene: TRBJ2-2; v_gene: TRBV11-2; CDR3aa: CASSLVPSGGAGTSGELFF; CDR3nt: TGTGCCAGCAGCTTAGTCCCTAGCGGGGGGGCCGGGACTTCCGGGGAGCTGTTTTTT
d_gene: -; abundance: few; j_gene: TRBJ2-7; v_gene: TRBV20-1; CDR3aa: CSARDPEQTYEQYF; CDR3nt: TGCAGTGCTAGAGATCCCGAACAGACCTACGAGCAGTACTTC
d_gene: -; abundance: -; j_gene: TRBJ1-6; v_gene: TRBV3-1; CDR3aa: CASSQAEVYNSPLHF; CDR3nt: TGTGCCAGCAGCCAGGCCGAGGTCTATAATTCACCCCTCCACTTT
d_gene: TRBD1; abundance: many; j_gene: TRBJ1-2; v_gene: TRBV7-9; CDR3aa: CASLTGETGGYTF; CDR3nt: TGTGCCAGCCTAACAGGGGAAACGGGTGGCTACACCTTC
d_gene: -; abundance: many; j_gene: TRBJ2-2; v_gene: TRBV6-5; CDR3aa: CASSYYHPNTGELFF; CDR3nt: TGTGCCAGCAGTTACTATCACCCGAACACCGGGGAGCTGTTTTTT
d_gene: -; abundance: -; j_gene: TRBJ1-4; v_gene: TRBV2; CDR3aa: CASSAPFGGNEKLFF; CDR3nt: TGTGCCAGCAGTGCCCCCTTTGGCGGGAATGAAAAACTGTTTTTT
d_gene: -; abundance: many; j_gene: TRBJ2-2; v_gene: TRBV5-1; CDR3aa: CASSLDGGRGTGELFF; CDR3nt: TGCGCCAGCAGCTTGGATGGGGGCCGAGGAACCGGGGAGCTGTTTTTT
d_gene: -; abundance: -; j_gene: TRBJ2-3; v_gene: TRBV4-3; CDR3aa: CASSQSRDASTLNTQYF; CDR3nt: TGCGCCAGCAGCCAATCCCGGGACGCTAGCACCTTAAATACGCAGTATTTT
d_gene: -; abundance: few; j_gene: TRBJ2-7; v_gene: TRBV5-1; CDR3aa: CASSKRTAYEQYF; CDR3nt: TGCGCCAGCAGTAAACGGACAGCCTACGAGCAGTACTTC
d_gene: -; abundance: -; j_gene: TRBJ2-1; v_gene: TRBV20-1; CDR3aa: CSARDVLGRYNEQFF; CDR3nt: TGCAGTGCTAGAGATGTTCTGGGGAGATACAATGAGCAGTTCTTC
d_gene: -; abundance: -; j_gene: TRBJ2-7; v_gene: TRBV6-1; CDR3aa: CASSEGGEWYEQYF; CDR3nt: TGTGCCAGCAGTGAGGGCGGGGAATGGTACGAGCAGTACTTC
d_gene: -; abundance: -; j_gene: TRBJ1-5; v_gene: TRBV30; CDR3aa: CAWSVEGNSNQPQHF; CDR3nt: TGTGCCTGGAGTGTAGAGGGAAATAGCAATCAGCCCCAGCATTTT
d_gene: -; abundance: -; j_gene: TRBJ2-3; v_gene: TRBV7-9; CDR3aa: CAAGPSLDTQYF; CDR3nt: TGTGCCGCGGGGCCAAGCTTGGATACGCAGTATTTT
d_gene: TRBD2; abundance: many; j_gene: TRBJ2-3; v_gene: TRBV29-1; CDR3aa: CSVEENRGGTDTQYF; CDR3nt: TGCAGCGTTGAAGAGAACCGGGGAGGGACAGATACGCAGTATTTT
d_gene: -; abundance: many; j_gene: TRBJ2-5; v_gene: TRBV3-1; CDR3aa: CASVGAVGETQYF; CDR3nt: TGTGCCAGCGTGGGGGCTGTTGGGGAGACCCAGTACTTC
d_gene: -; abundance: few; j_gene: TRBJ1-2; v_gene: TRBV7-9; CDR3aa: CASSLYEGPSGYTF; CDR3nt: TGTGCCAGCAGCTTATATGAGGGTCCTAGTGGCTACACCTTC
d_gene: -; abundance: -; j_gene: TRBJ2-2; v_gene: TRBV6-5; CDR3aa: CASSYSTSGTPNTGELFF; CDR3nt: TGTGCCAGCAGTTACTCCACATCCGGGACCCCGAACACCGGGGAGCTGTTTTTT
d_gene: -; abundance: few; j_gene: TRBJ1-4; v_gene: TRBV9; CDR3aa: CASSVVGQGPIPAGINEKLFF; CDR3nt: TGTGCCAGCAGCGTAGTGGGCCAGGGGCCCATACCAGCCGGGATTAATGAAAAACTGTTTTTT
d_gene: TRBD2; abundance: few; j_gene: TRBJ2-1; v_gene: TRBV30; CDR3aa: CAWALAGVYNEQFF; CDR3nt: TGTGCCTGGGCCTTAGCGGGAGTTTACAATGAGCAGTTCTTC
d_gene: -; abundance: once; j_gene: TRBJ2-7; v_gene: TRBV9; CDR3aa: CASSVAHFSYEQYF; CDR3nt: TGTGCCAGCAGCGTAGCCCATTTCTCCTACGAGCAGTACTTC
d_gene: TRBD1; abundance: few; j_gene: TRBJ2-1; v_gene: TRBV25-1; CDR3aa: CASSETQGARRVSYNEQFF; CDR3nt: TGTGCCAGCAGTGAGACACAGGGGGCGCGTCGGGTATCCTACAATGAGCAGTTCTTC
d_gene: -; abundance: -; j_gene: TRBJ2-7; v_gene: TRBV27; CDR3aa: CASSFDRDKDYEQYF; CDR3nt: TGTGCCAGCAGTTTCGACCGGGACAAGGACTACGAGCAGTACTTC
d_gene: -; abundance: few; j_gene: TRBJ2-7; v_gene: TRBV12-3/TRBV12-4; CDR3aa: CASSPWAGGRHEQYF; CDR3nt: TGTGCCAGCAGCCCCTGGGCAGGGGGGAGGCACGAGCAGTACTTC
d_gene: -; abundance: many; j_gene: TRBJ2-5; v_gene: TRBV7-8; CDR3aa: CASSSELADGETQYF; CDR3nt: TGTGCCAGCAGCTCCGAGCTGGCGGACGGGGAGACCCAGTACTTC
d_gene: TRBD2; abundance: -; j_gene: TRBJ2-1; v_gene: TRBV6-5; CDR3aa: CASSYLAGGSNEQFF; CDR3nt: TGTGCCAGCAGTTACTTAGCGGGGGGCTCCAATGAGCAGTTCTTC
d_gene: -; abundance: -; j_gene: TRBJ2-7; v_gene: TRBV5-1; CDR3aa: CASSLGGRTTSFSYEQYF; CDR3nt: TGCGCCAGCAGCTTGGGTGGGCGGACTACCTCGTTTTCCTACGAGCAGTACTTC
d_gene: -; abundance: many; j_gene: TRBJ2-5; v_gene: TRBV12-3/TRBV12-4; CDR3aa: CASSSSGSGETQYF; CDR3nt: TGTGCCAGCAGTTCCTCGGGGAGTGGGGAGACCCAGTACTTC
d_gene: TRBD1; abundance: few; j_gene: TRBJ2-1; v_gene: TRBV10-3; CDR3aa: CAISEDEGAGNEQFF; CDR3nt: TGTGCCATCAGTGAGGACGAGGGGGCTGGCAATGAGCAGTTCTTC
d_gene: TRBD1; abundance: -; j_gene: TRBJ1-4; v_gene: TRBV7-9; CDR3aa: CASSNRGQGLTNEKLFF; CDR3nt: TGTGCCAGCAGCAATAGGGGACAGGGACTAACTAATGAAAAACTGTTTTTT
d_gene: TRBD2; abundance: many; j_gene: TRBJ2-5; v_gene: TRBV25-1; CDR3aa: CASSDSGKETQYF; CDR3nt: TGTGCCAGCAGTGACAGCGGGAAGGAGACCCAGTACTTC
d_gene: TRBD2; abundance: few; j_gene: TRBJ2-1; v_gene: TRBV6-2/TRBV6-3; CDR3aa: CASSRTSGTGEQFF; CDR3nt: TGTGCCAGCAGTCGGACTAGCGGGACCGGGGAGCAGTTCTTC
d_gene: -; abundance: -; j_gene: TRBJ1-2; v_gene: TRBV2; CDR3aa: CASRGDSTIYGYTF; CDR3nt: TGTGCCAGCAGAGGCGACAGCACTATCTATGGCTACACCTTC